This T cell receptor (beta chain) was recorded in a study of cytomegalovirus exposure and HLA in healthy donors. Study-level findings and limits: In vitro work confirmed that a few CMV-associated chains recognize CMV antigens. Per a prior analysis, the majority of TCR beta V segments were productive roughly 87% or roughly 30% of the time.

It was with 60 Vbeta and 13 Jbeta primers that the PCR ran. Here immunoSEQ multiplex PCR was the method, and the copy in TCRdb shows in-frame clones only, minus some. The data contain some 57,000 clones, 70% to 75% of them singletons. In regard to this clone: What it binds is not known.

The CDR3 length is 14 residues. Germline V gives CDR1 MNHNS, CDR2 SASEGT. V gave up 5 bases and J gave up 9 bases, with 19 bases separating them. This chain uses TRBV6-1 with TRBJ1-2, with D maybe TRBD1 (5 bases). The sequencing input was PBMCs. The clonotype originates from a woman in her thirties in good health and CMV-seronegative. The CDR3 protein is CASSTKVLGGSYTF. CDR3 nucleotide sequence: TGTGCCAGCAGTACTAAGGTTCTGGGGGGGAGCTACACCTTC.